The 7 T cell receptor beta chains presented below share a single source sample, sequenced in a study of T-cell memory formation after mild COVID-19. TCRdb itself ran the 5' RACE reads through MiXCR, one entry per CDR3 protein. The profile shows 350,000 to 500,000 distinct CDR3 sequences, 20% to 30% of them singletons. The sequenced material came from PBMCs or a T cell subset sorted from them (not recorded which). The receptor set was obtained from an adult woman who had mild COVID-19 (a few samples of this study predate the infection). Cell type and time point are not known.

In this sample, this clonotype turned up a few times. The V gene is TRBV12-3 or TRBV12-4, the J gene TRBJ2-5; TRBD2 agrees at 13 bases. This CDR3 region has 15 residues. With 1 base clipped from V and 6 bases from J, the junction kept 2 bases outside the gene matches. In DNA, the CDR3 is TGTGCCAGCAGTTTAGGACTAGCGGGGGGACAGACCCAGTACTTC. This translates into CASSLGLAGGQTQYF.

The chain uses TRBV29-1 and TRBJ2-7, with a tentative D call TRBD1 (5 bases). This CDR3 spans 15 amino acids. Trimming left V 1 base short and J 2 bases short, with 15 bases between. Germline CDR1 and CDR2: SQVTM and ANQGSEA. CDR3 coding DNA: TGCAGCGTTGAAGTTGCCGGGCAGGGCCCCTACGAGCAGTACTTC. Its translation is CSVEVAGQGPYEQYF.

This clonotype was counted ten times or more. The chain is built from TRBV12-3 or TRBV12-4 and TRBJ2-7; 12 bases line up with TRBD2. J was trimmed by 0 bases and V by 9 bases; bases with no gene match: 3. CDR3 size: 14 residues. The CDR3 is CASSTSGSSYEQYF. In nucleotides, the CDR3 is TGTGCCAGTTCGACTAGCGGGAGCTCCTACGAGCAGTACTTC.

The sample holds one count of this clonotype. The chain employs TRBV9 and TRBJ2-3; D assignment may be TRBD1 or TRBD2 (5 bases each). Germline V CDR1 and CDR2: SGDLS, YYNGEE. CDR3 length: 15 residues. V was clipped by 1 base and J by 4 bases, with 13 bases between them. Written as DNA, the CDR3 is TGTGCCAGCAGCGTAAAATCTGGGGGTGCAGATACGCAGTATTTT. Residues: CASSVKSGGADTQYF.

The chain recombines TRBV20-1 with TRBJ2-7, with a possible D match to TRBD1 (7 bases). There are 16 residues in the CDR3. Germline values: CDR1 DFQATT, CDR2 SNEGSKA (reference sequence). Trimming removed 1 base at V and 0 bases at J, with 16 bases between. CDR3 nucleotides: TGCAGTGCTAGAGTCGTTAGACAGGGACTCTCCTACGAGCAGTACTTC. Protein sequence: CSARVVRQGLSYEQYF.

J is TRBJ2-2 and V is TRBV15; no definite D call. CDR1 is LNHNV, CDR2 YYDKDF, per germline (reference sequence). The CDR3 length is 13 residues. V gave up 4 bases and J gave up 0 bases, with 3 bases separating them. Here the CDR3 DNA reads TGTGCCACCAGCAAGCCGAACACCGGGGAGCTGTTTTTT. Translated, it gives CATSKPNTGELFF.

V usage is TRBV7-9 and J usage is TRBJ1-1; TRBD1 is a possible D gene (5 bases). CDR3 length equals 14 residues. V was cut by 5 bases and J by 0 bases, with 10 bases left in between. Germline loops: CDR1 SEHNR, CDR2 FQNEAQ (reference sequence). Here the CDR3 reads CASSASGLNTEAFF. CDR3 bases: TGTGCCAGCAGCGCCTCGGGACTGAACACTGAAGCTTTCTTT.